This is a list of T cell receptor beta chains from one sample in a study of OX40 agonist ivuxolimab in advanced cancers. TCRdb keeps only in-frame clones here, not all; method: immunoSEQ multiplex PCR. The repertoire holds approximately 89,000 clones, with 70% to 90% as singletons. The sample was CD4+ or CD8+ T cells sorted from blood, taken in a trial of the OX40 agonist ivuxolimab. The receptors derive from an adult with an advanced solid tumor such as melanoma, head and neck, liver or kidney cancer. Each CDR3 is given with its conserved first and last residue. The order of the fields is J gene, D gene, clone size, V gene, CDR3 length, CDR3 DNA, CDR3 protein. The D gene is left open where the match is weak. Size is stated for part of the rows, as once, few or many counts, or as a class when the clone is expanded.

j_gene: TRBJ2-1
d_gene: TRBD1
abundance: .
v_gene: TRBV7-2
len: 15
CDR3nt: TGTGCCAGCAGCTATTGGACAGGGTCGTACAATGAGCAGTTCTTC
CDR3aa: CASSYWTGSYNEQFF

j_gene: TRBJ2-7
d_gene: .
abundance: .
v_gene: TRBV6-1
len: 15
CDR3nt: TGTGCCAGCATCCCGGGACCCCTGAGCTCCTACGAGCAGTACTTC
CDR3aa: CASIPGPLSSYEQYF

j_gene: TRBJ2-5
d_gene: TRBD2
abundance: .
v_gene: TRBV7-8
len: 15
CDR3nt: TGTGCCAGCAGCTTAGTACTAGCGGGGGGAGAGACCCAGTACTTC
CDR3aa: CASSLVLAGGETQYF

j_gene: TRBJ1-1
d_gene: .
abundance: .
v_gene: TRBV5-1
len: 16
CDR3nt: TGCGCCAGCAGCCCCGGAGGGGGGGGCCGCCGCGCTGAAGCTTTCTTT
CDR3aa: CASSPGGGGRRAEAFF

j_gene: TRBJ1-6
d_gene: .
abundance: .
v_gene: TRBV27
len: 16
CDR3nt: TGTGCCAGCAGTTTAATCGGGACGGGAAATAATTCACCCCTCCACTTT
CDR3aa: CASSLIGTGNNSPLHF

j_gene: TRBJ2-7
d_gene: .
abundance: few
v_gene: TRBV7-9
len: 15
CDR3nt: TGTGCCAGCAGCTTAGAACCCCCTCGGGCCTACGAGCAGTACTTC
CDR3aa: CASSLEPPRAYEQYF

j_gene: TRBJ2-7
d_gene: TRBD2
abundance: .
v_gene: TRBV6-7
len: 16
CDR3nt: TGTGCCAGCAGTTACCCCGACCACAGCGGGACCTACGAGCAGTACTTC
CDR3aa: CASSYPDHSGTYEQYF

j_gene: TRBJ1-1
d_gene: TRBD1
abundance: .
v_gene: TRBV11-2
len: 14
CDR3nt: TGTGCCAGCAGCCTCGGGACAGCGAACACTGAAGCTTTCTTT
CDR3aa: CASSLGTANTEAFF

j_gene: TRBJ1-1
d_gene: .
abundance: .
v_gene: TRBV7-9
len: 13
CDR3nt: TGTGCCAGCAGCTTAGGAGAGAACACTGAAGCTTTCTTT
CDR3aa: CASSLGENTEAFF

j_gene: TRBJ1-1
d_gene: TRBD1
abundance: .
v_gene: TRBV19
len: 14
CDR3nt: TGTGCCAGTAGAGGGACAGAGCCGAACACTGAAGCTTTCTTT
CDR3aa: CASRGTEPNTEAFF

j_gene: TRBJ2-7
d_gene: TRBD1
abundance: .
v_gene: TRBV11-2
len: 14
CDR3nt: TGTGCCAGCAGCCTACCGGACAGGACCTACGAGCAGTACTTC
CDR3aa: CASSLPDRTYEQYF

j_gene: TRBJ1-6
d_gene: .
abundance: .
v_gene: TRBV6-5
len: 13
CDR3nt: TGTGCCAGCAGTTCAGAGGGGGTTCGACCCCTCCACTTT
CDR3aa: CASSSEGVRPLHF

j_gene: TRBJ2-5
d_gene: TRBD2
abundance: .
v_gene: TRBV19
len: 16
CDR3nt: TGTGCCAGTAGTACAGGGACTAGCGGGGTGGGAGAGACCCAGTACTTC
CDR3aa: CASSTGTSGVGETQYF

j_gene: TRBJ2-7
d_gene: TRBD2
abundance: .
v_gene: TRBV6-1
len: 14
CDR3nt: TGTGCCAGCAGTGAATCGGGGGGTGCCTACGAGCAGTACTTC
CDR3aa: CASSESGGAYEQYF

j_gene: TRBJ2-2
d_gene: .
abundance: .
v_gene: TRBV9
len: 17
CDR3nt: TGTGCCAGCAGCGTAGTACCCCAGGGGGGCCGAACCGGGGAGCTGTTTTTT
CDR3aa: CASSVVPQGGRTGELFF

j_gene: TRBJ1-1
d_gene: .
abundance: .
v_gene: TRBV6-1
len: 14
CDR3nt: TGTGCCAGCAGTGATCGGCAGGGTATGACTGAAGCTTTCTTT
CDR3aa: CASSDRQGMTEAFF

j_gene: TRBJ2-7
d_gene: TRBD2
abundance: .
v_gene: TRBV5-1
len: 14
CDR3nt: TGCGCCAGCAGCACGAGCGGGGGGGCCTACGAGCAGTACTTC
CDR3aa: CASSTSGGAYEQYF

j_gene: TRBJ1-2
d_gene: .
abundance: .
v_gene: TRBV19
len: 14
CDR3nt: TGTGCCAGTAGTTCCTCCCTGTCCAACTATGGCTACACCTTC
CDR3aa: CASSSSLSNYGYTF

j_gene: TRBJ1-2
d_gene: TRBD1
abundance: .
v_gene: TRBV19
len: 14
CDR3nt: TGTGCCAGTAGTCTCCGACAGGGTCTCTATGGCTACACCTTC
CDR3aa: CASSLRQGLYGYTF

j_gene: TRBJ1-1
d_gene: .
abundance: once
v_gene: TRBV6-1
len: 14
CDR3nt: TGTGCCAGCAGTGAAGTCGGCGTGAAAACTGAAGCTTTCTTT
CDR3aa: CASSEVGVKTEAFF

j_gene: TRBJ1-2
d_gene: .
abundance: .
v_gene: TRBV7-9
len: 14
CDR3nt: TGTGCCAGCAGCTTTGGAGGACGTGACTATGGCTACACCTTC
CDR3aa: CASSFGGRDYGYTF

j_gene: TRBJ2-3
d_gene: TRBD2
abundance: .
v_gene: TRBV4-2
len: 20
CDR3nt: TGTGCCAGCAGCCAAGTTTCTCGACTAGCGGGGGGGCCGAGTTCAGATACGCAGTATTTT
CDR3aa: CASSQVSRLAGGPSSDTQYF

j_gene: TRBJ2-2
d_gene: .
abundance: .
v_gene: TRBV11-1
len: 15
CDR3nt: TGTGCCAGCAGCTCCCGATCCCGGAACACCGGGGAGCTGTTTTTT
CDR3aa: CASSSRSRNTGELFF

j_gene: TRBJ2-3
d_gene: TRBD2
abundance: .
v_gene: TRBV2
len: 17
CDR3nt: TGTGCCAGCAGCTACCGACTAGCGGGGGGCCGGGCAGATACGCAGTATTTT
CDR3aa: CASSYRLAGGRADTQYF

j_gene: TRBJ2-2
d_gene: TRBD1
abundance: .
v_gene: TRBV2
len: 16
CDR3nt: TGTGCCAGCAGACGCTCAGGGGGCGCAATCACCGGGGAGCTGTTTTTT
CDR3aa: CASRRSGGAITGELFF

j_gene: TRBJ2-1
d_gene: TRBD1
abundance: .
v_gene: TRBV18
len: 17
CDR3nt: TGTGCCAGCTCACCACGACAGGGGACAAACCCCTACAATGAGCAGTTCTTC
CDR3aa: CASSPRQGTNPYNEQFF

j_gene: TRBJ1-1
d_gene: TRBD1
abundance: once
v_gene: TRBV19
len: 15
CDR3nt: TGTGCCAGTAGTTCCGGACAGGAGGTCTACACTGAAGCTTTCTTT
CDR3aa: CASSSGQEVYTEAFF

j_gene: TRBJ2-3
d_gene: TRBD1
abundance: .
v_gene: TRBV11-3
len: 15
CDR3nt: TGTGCCAGCAGTTTCTCCCGGACAGGGTCAGATACGCAGTATTTT
CDR3aa: CASSFSRTGSDTQYF

j_gene: TRBJ2-5
d_gene: .
abundance: once
v_gene: TRBV7-8
len: 16
CDR3nt: TGTGCCAGCAGCGTCGCCCCCCCCCGGGGCCAAGAGACCCAGTACTTC
CDR3aa: CASSVAPPRGQETQYF

j_gene: TRBJ2-1
d_gene: .
abundance: .
v_gene: TRBV5-1
len: 15
CDR3nt: TGCGCCAGCAGCTTGGAGTCTAGTGGGTGGAATGAGCAGTTCTTC
CDR3aa: CASSLESSGWNEQFF

j_gene: TRBJ2-1
d_gene: .
abundance: .
v_gene: TRBV5-5
len: 15
CDR3nt: TGTGCCAGCAGCCCCAGGGCCCTAGTTAACAATGAGCAGTTCTTC
CDR3aa: CASSPRALVNNEQFF

j_gene: TRBJ1-4
d_gene: TRBD1
abundance: .
v_gene: TRBV29-1
len: 16
CDR3nt: TGCAGCGTTGGGGCGGGCAGGGGGCGATCTAATGAAAAACTGTTTTTT
CDR3aa: CSVGAGRGRSNEKLFF

j_gene: TRBJ2-1
d_gene: TRBD2
abundance: few
v_gene: TRBV7-9
len: 15
CDR3nt: TGTGCCAGCAGCTCTACTAGCGGGTTGAAAGATGAGCAGTTCTTC
CDR3aa: CASSSTSGLKDEQFF

j_gene: TRBJ1-2
d_gene: TRBD1
abundance: .
v_gene: TRBV19
len: 14
CDR3nt: TGTGCCAGTAGATGGGGACAGGGGGACTATGGCTACACCTTC
CDR3aa: CASRWGQGDYGYTF

j_gene: TRBJ2-5
d_gene: TRBD1
abundance: medium-sized
v_gene: TRBV2
len: 13
CDR3nt: TGTGCCAGCAGTGGGGACAGGCAAGAGACCCAGTACTTC
CDR3aa: CASSGDRQETQYF

j_gene: TRBJ2-3
d_gene: .
abundance: .
v_gene: TRBV29-1
len: 11
CDR3nt: TGCAGCGTTGTGGTTACCGATACGCAGTATTTT
CDR3aa: CSVVVTDTQYF

j_gene: TRBJ1-5
d_gene: .
abundance: .
v_gene: TRBV7-9
len: 13
CDR3nt: TGTGCCAGCAGCTTAGCGGTTGCAAAGCCCCAGCATTTT
CDR3aa: CASSLAVAKPQHF

j_gene: TRBJ1-2
d_gene: TRBD1
abundance: .
v_gene: TRBV2
len: 16
CDR3nt: TGTGCCAGCAGTGAAGAGGGGGCACCCCGGGGCTATGGCTACACCTTC
CDR3aa: CASSEEGAPRGYGYTF

j_gene: TRBJ2-7
d_gene: TRBD1
abundance: .
v_gene: TRBV9
len: 16
CDR3nt: TGTGCCAGCAGCGTAGTGTCGGGACAGGGGGCGTTCGAGCAGTACTTC
CDR3aa: CASSVVSGQGAFEQYF

j_gene: TRBJ1-2
d_gene: .
abundance: .
v_gene: TRBV30
len: 13
CDR3nt: TGTGCCTTGAGCCTCGAGAGATCCTATGGCTACACCTTC
CDR3aa: CALSLERSYGYTF

j_gene: TRBJ1-5
d_gene: .
abundance: .
v_gene: TRBV5-1
len: 17
CDR3nt: TGCGCCAGCAGCTGGGGGCAGGGTAAGAATAGCAATCAGCCCCAGCATTTT
CDR3aa: CASSWGQGKNSNQPQHF